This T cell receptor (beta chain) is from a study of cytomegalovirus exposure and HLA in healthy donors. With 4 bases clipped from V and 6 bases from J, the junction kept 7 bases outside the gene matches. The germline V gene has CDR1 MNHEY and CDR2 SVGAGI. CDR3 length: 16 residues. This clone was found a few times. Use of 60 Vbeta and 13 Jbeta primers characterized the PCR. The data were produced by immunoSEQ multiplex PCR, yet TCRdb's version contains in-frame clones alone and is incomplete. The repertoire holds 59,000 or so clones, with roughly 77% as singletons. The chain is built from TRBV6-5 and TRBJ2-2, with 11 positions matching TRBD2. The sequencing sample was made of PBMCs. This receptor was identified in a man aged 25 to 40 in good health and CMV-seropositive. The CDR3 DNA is TGTGCCAGCAGTTTCTTTAGCGGGGGGGCGGCCGGGGAGCTGTTTTTT. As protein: CASSFFSGGAAGELFF.